One T cell receptor (beta chain) is described in this entry. This clone was detected once. Its antigen is not yet known. Base qualities are not recorded, but no much larger clone differs from it by a single base. From the cysteine up to the phenylalanine, the CDR3 has a length of 14 residues. Left in the record is the CDR3 DNA by itself, 42 bases read in frame from the first base. CDR1 and CDR2 are drawn from the germline V gene (reference sequence): SGHKS, YYEKEE. V is cut by 1 base and J by 4 bases, and the space between the germline ends is 8 bases. The sample originates from a study of T cells in lung cancer brain metastases (dated by TCRdb to 2016 to 2019). With respect to the entire study: Of the roughly 22 patients, some 17 had a history of tobacco use, with a median of roughly 41 pack-years. Of the roughly 21 patients, some 18 received no interval therapy between resection of the primary and resection of the metastasis. Median interval between primary and brain metastasis specimen acquisition was 300 to 450 days. In this study, the TCR beta CDR3 repertoires of fully resected primary non-small cell lung cancers were compared with those of paired brain metastases. The cohort included roughly 20 patients who provided 40 or so specimens, with each patient contributing one primary lung lesion and one brain metastasis. Of the patients, 11 were female and roughly nine were male, and their median age at first diagnosis was 50 to 60 years. Primary and metastatic specimens both had an average DNA integrity number of roughly 3.5, with no significant difference between the two sites. What the study reported, not specific to this receptor: Most clones were specific to a single lesion, and paired lesions overlapped only to a limited degree (mean Morisita index around 0.25). It was not possible to control for the effects of preoperative corticosteroids on T cell infiltration in brain metastases. Brain metastases had significantly fewer unique productive clones than paired primaries (median about 1,500 versus 4,500). Retrieval of the complete infiltrating T cell repertoire may have been prevented by DNA fragmentation in FFPE samples. The ten most abundant clones accounted for a significantly larger fraction of the repertoire in brain metastases than in primaries, which suggests clonal expansion.

Patients had resection either for delayed recurrence of a solitary brain metastasis or for synchronous oligometastatic disease. To avoid including cancers other than NSCLC, any patient with a history of multiple malignancies was excluded. Tumor areas were macrodissected from a few deparaffinized about 9.7 um unstained sections under guidance from marked H&E slides. Every specimen was formalin-fixed and paraffin-embedded (FFPE). The AllPrep DNA/RNA FFPE Kit was used to extract genomic DNA. Each sample received roughly 2 to 5.5 ug of genomic DNA as input, and the DNA input was kept equal within each pair of samples. TCR beta libraries were constructed with the immunoSEQ hsTCRbeta Kit, with multiplexed V and J gene primers used across two PCR steps. The pooled libraries, together with positive and negative controls, were sequenced on an Illumina MiSeq running a 100-cycle paired-end protocol. The study's processing was this. The immunoSEQ vendor processed the raw data into normalized, annotated TCR beta repertoire reports. Richness was counted as unique clones by nucleotide sequence, and total richness was extrapolated with the iChao1 and Efron-Thisted estimators. Paired lesions were characterized and compared using Pielou's evenness, Simpson's index, top-ten clone proportional abundance, and the Morisita overlap index. Drawn from immuneACCESS, this table holds only the in-frame rearrangements with V and J called that TCRdb kept. Clones are partly lost; checked studies trace under half to an unresolved V gene and leave the rest unexplained. The DNA gave D and trimming, while V, J and clone size come from that table. This sample lists about 1,500 clones; around four fifths were detected once. The top ten constitute 7.3% of the sample.

Sequenced material: tumor tissue from the primary lung tumor. The sample's cell subset or site label, decoded: primary lung cancer lesion. This TCR was recovered from a man aged 65 to 79 with non-small cell lung cancer. Recombination linked TRBV5-5 to TRBJ2-2; no D gene is confidently identified. The sequenced DNA is TGTGCCAGCAGCTTGTCGGTACCCACCGGGGAGCTGTTTTTT. The encoded protein is CASSLSVPTGELFF.